This T cell receptor (beta chain) was retrieved from a study of T cell changes during pregnancy in multiple sclerosis. The CDR3 runs 11 residues. V was trimmed by 5 bases and J by 11 bases, leaving 10 bases between them. From germline, CDR1 is LGHNT and CDR2 FRNRAP. Sequenced by immunoSEQ multiplex PCR; TCRdb stores in-frame clones only, minus some. The data contain 60,000 to 90,000 clones, about 93% of them singletons. The sequencing here drew on peripheral blood, taken in the first trimester of pregnancy. The receptor comes from a female donor in good health, enrolled as a control in a pregnancy study. J is TRBJ2-1 and V is TRBV12-5, with no clear D. The CDR3 DNA reads TGTGCTAGTGGTACGGGTGCTCAGCAGTTCTTC. Its translation: CASGTGAQQFF.